These T cell receptor beta chains were read from a single sample in a study of beta chain features in type 1 diabetes. Measured with immunoSEQ multiplex PCR; TCRdb has only the in-frame clones, and not every one. The data hold 400,000 or so clones, with around 12% observed a single time. The sample taken for sequencing was naive CD4+ T cells from blood. These receptors were collected from a woman aged 18-29 years with type 1 diabetes. Both conserved end residues are part of each CDR3. The D gene is left open where the match is weak.

J gene	D gene	V gene	CDR3 protein
TRBJ2-1	TRBD2	TRBV7-9	CASRSAGDYNEQFF
TRBJ2-1	TRBD2	TRBV7-2	CASSLTAGRHEQFF
TRBJ2-7	TRBD1	TRBV30	CAWRLQGVPYEQYF
TRBJ2-5	TRBD1	TRBV5-1	CASSSGTGQETQYF
TRBJ2-1	NA	TRBV7-2	CASTTQGGPVEQFF
TRBJ1-2	NA	TRBV10-3	CAISDGSDYGYTF
TRBJ2-1	TRBD2	TRBV7-2	CASSLGLARSYNEQFF
TRBJ2-7	TRBD1	TRBV5-4	CASSSEGTGVYEQYF
TRBJ1-4	NA	TRBV9	CASSPQGEKLFF
TRBJ2-1	NA	TRBV4-2	CASSFGGNYNEQFF
TRBJ2-6	NA	TRBV15	CATSRDEVARGANVLTF
TRBJ2-2	TRBD2	TRBV19	CAISGASGATGELFF
TRBJ1-1	TRBD1	TRBV5-1	CASSPTGMNTEAFF
TRBJ2-7	NA	TRBV7-2	CASSLAQGGEQYF
TRBJ1-1	TRBD1	TRBV6-5	CASSYGRQGRAFF
TRBJ2-1	TRBD2	TRBV5-1	CASSTSGRADNEQFF
TRBJ2-7	TRBD2	TRBV9	CASSVGLAGAYEQYF
TRBJ2-3	NA	TRBV29-1	CSVEKHSGTQYF
TRBJ2-3	NA	TRBV9	CASSARSGKNPTDTQYF
TRBJ2-3	NA	TRBV4-1	CASSHPRGASGRDTQYF
TRBJ2-2	NA	TRBV6-5	CASSFNYRAHTGELFF
TRBJ2-1	TRBD2	TRBV9	CASSPRTSGLTSYNEQFF
TRBJ2-1	TRBD2	TRBV29-1	CSVDTSGMVGYNEQFF
TRBJ2-3	TRBD2	TRBV5-6	CASSLSTSGLPSTDTQYF
TRBJ2-1	NA	TRBV5-1	CASHREPTTDEQFF
TRBJ2-5	NA	TRBV12-5	CASGRETQYF
TRBJ2-1	NA	TRBV9	CASSHMEGLYNEQFF
TRBJ1-5	NA	TRBV30	CAGSSGGGQPQHF